This entry lists 26 T cell receptor beta chains sequenced from one sample in a study of monozygotic twins with cystic fibrosis. Assay used: immunoSEQ multiplex PCR; TCRdb lists only in-frame clones, some missing. Among over 14,000 clones listed, roughly 81% were seen once. The specimen was blood. These receptors all come from a boy aged 10-17 years with cystic fibrosis.

The genes are TRBV30 and TRBJ1-2; D is unclear. V lost 3 bases and J 7 bases, leaving 9 bases between the germline ends. CDR1 and CDR2 from the germline V gene are GTSNPN and SVGIG (reference sequence). This CDR3 is 11 amino acids long. CDR3 amino acids: CAWSGLVGYTF. In nucleotides, the CDR3 is TGTGCCTGGAGCGGGTTGGTTGGCTACACCTTC.

This chain connects TRBV2 to TRBJ2-1, with D perhaps TRBD1 or TRBD2 (5 bases each). Germline assignment: CDR1 SNHLY and CDR2 FYNNEI. The CDR3 has 15 residues. Trimming removed 6 bases at V and 0 bases at J, with 12 bases between. CDR3 loop: CASRGRMGSYNEQFF. The CDR3 DNA follows: TGTGCCAGCAGGGGACGAATGGGCTCCTACAATGAGCAGTTCTTC.

This chain links TRBV6-1 with TRBJ2-1; D is perhaps TRBD2 (6 bases). Germline values: CDR1 MNHNS, CDR2 SASEGT. The CDR3 consists of 14 residues. V gave up 7 bases and J gave up 9 bases, with 19 bases separating them. For the CDR3, the DNA is TGTGCCAGCATACCCCCCTCCGGGGGATCTGAGCAGTTCTTC. It translates to CASIPPSGGSEQFF.

The V gene is TRBV6-5, the J gene TRBJ1-4; D ambiguous. Trimming removed 1 base at V and 3 bases at J, with 9 bases between. CDR3 length: 15 amino acids. Germline loops: CDR1 MNHEY, CDR2 SVGAGI. The CDR3 here is CASSYLNAANEKLFF. The CDR3 DNA is TGTGCCAGCAGTTACTTAAATGCAGCTAATGAAAAACTGTTTTTT.

The gene calls are TRBV5-6 and TRBJ2-7; the D is unclear. V was trimmed by 4 bases and J by 2 bases, leaving 10 bases between them. CDR3 size: 13 residues. CDR1 is SGHDT, CDR2 YYEEEE, per germline. The chain's CDR3 is CASSLGAAYEQYF. The CDR3 coding sequence is TGTGCCAGCAGCCTGGGTGCGGCCTACGAGCAGTACTTC.

The rearrangement joins TRBV5-1 to TRBJ2-7; tentative D call: TRBD2 (5 bases). Trimming shortened V by 0 bases and J by 0 bases, and 10 bases separated the two germline ends. Germline V lookup: CDR1 SGHRS, CDR2 YFSETQ. The CDR3 consists of 15 residues. The CDR3 DNA follows: TGCGCCAGCAGCTTGGATGAGGGCCGCTCCTACGAGCAGTACTTC. Amino acids: CASSLDEGRSYEQYF.

The V and J genes are TRBV18 and TRBJ1-1; D unclear. The CDR3 extends over 17 amino acids. V was trimmed by 4 bases and J by 0 bases, leaving 18 bases between them. Germline CDR1 KGHSH, CDR2 LQKENI. The DNA of the CDR3 is TGTGCCAGCTCACGAGAACAGAGAACATCCATGAACACTGAAGCTTTCTTT. Encoded protein: CASSREQRTSMNTEAFF.

A single count supports this clone. This chain joins TRBV7-9 and TRBJ2-7, with 9 bases aligning to TRBD1. The CDR3 spans 13 residues. Germline V gives CDR1 SEHNR, CDR2 FQNEAQ (reference sequence). V lost 5 bases and J lost 3; bases outside the gene matches: 2. The CDR3: CASSGTGRYEQYF. The CDR3 DNA is TGTGCCAGCAGCGGGACAGGGCGCTACGAGCAGTACTTC.

The genes are TRBV30 and TRBJ2-1, with 8 bases identical to TRBD1. The CDR3 is 15 amino acids. V gave up 3 bases and J gave up 0 bases; unmatched junction bases: 4. Germline assignment: CDR1 GTSNPN and CDR2 SVGIG (reference sequence). This CDR3 is CAWSRQGSSYNEQFF. The CDR3 nucleotides read TGTGCCTGGAGCCGACAGGGGAGCTCCTACAATGAGCAGTTCTTC.

The chain joins TRBV5-1 to TRBJ2-1; 9 bases are shared with TRBD2. Losses at the gene ends were 5 bases for V and 4 bases for J; bases not matched to a gene: 10. This CDR3 has 16 residues. Germline CDR1 and CDR2: SGHRS and YFSETQ. In DNA form, the CDR3 reads TGCGCCAGCAGTATAGCGGGAGATATATCGTACAATGAGCAGTTCTTC. Protein product: CASSIAGDISYNEQFF. The variable domain in full, with the rest retrieved from reference TRBV5-1 and TRBJ2-1, is KAGVTQTPRYLIKTRGQQVTLSCSPISGHRSVSWYQQTPGQGLQFLFEYFSETQRNKGNFPGRFSGRQFSNSRSEMNVSTLELGDSALYLCASSIAGDISYNEQFFGPGTRLTVL.

V usage is TRBV4-1 and J usage is TRBJ2-7, with D unresolved. This CDR3 has 15 residues. Trimming took 3 bases from V and 2 from J, leaving 14 bases between them. CDR1 is MGHRA, CDR2 YSYEKL, per germline. The CDR3 DNA reads as TGCGCCAGCAGCCAGTCAAGATATGGGGCCTACGAGCAGTACTTC. Protein: CASSQSRYGAYEQYF.

This clone was recorded once. The V gene is TRBV6-5, the J gene TRBJ2-1; 9 positions match TRBD1. With V trimmed by 6 bases and J by 7 bases, 4 bases remained unmatched. The CDR3 has 13 amino acids. Germline V gene lookup returns CDR1 MNHEY and CDR2 SVGAGI. CDR3 nucleotides: TGTGCCAGCAGACAGGGGGCGCGTAATGAGCAGTTCTTC. Residues: CASRQGARNEQFF.

The J gene is TRBJ2-5, the V gene TRBV18, with TRBD1 matching 7 bases. V trimming: 3 bases; J trimming: 5 bases; junction bases outside the gene matches: 9. Germline CDR1 and CDR2: KGHSH and LQKENI. The CDR3 has 15 amino acids. This CDR3 is CASSPYRGITETQYF. For the CDR3, the DNA is TGTGCCAGCTCACCGTACAGGGGTATTACGGAGACCCAGTACTTC.

In DNA, the CDR3 is TGTGCCAGCAGCTTGGAGGGTTATCAGCCCCAGCATTTT. Its translation is CASSLEGYQPQHF. The rearrangement links TRBV7-9 to TRBJ1-5; D unresolved. Germline CDR1 SEHNR, CDR2 FQNEAQ (reference sequence). Trimming stripped 3 bases from V and 5 bases from J, with 8 bases between. CDR3 length: 13 amino acids.

This clone was seen a single time. The V and J genes are TRBV5-1 and TRBJ2-2; D call uncertain. Germline CDR1 is SGHRS and CDR2 is YFSETQ. Between the trimmed V and J ends, which lost 0 bases and 6 bases, there was a span of 12 bases. This CDR3 has 15 residues. DNA for the CDR3: TGCGCCAGCAGCTTGGCCGGTGATAGTTCCGGGGAGCTGTTTTTT. It translates to CASSLAGDSSGELFF.

This rearrangement joins TRBV7-2 to TRBJ1-2; tentatively, D is TRBD1 (5 bases). The V gene's germline CDR1 is SGHTA and CDR2 FQGNSA. The CDR3 contains 14 residues. Trimming cost V 2 bases and J 8 bases, with 15 bases left between them. The CDR3 DNA reads as TGTGCCAGCAGCTTAAGTGGCAGGGACGACGGCTACACCTTC. Translation: CASSLSGRDDGYTF.

The chain employs TRBV15 and TRBJ2-7, with 12 bases that match TRBD2. V was pared by 0 bases and J by 7 bases, with 7 bases of the junction left unmatched. This CDR3 contains 16 residues. Germline lookup yields CDR1 LNHNV and CDR2 YYDKDF (reference sequence). For the CDR3, the DNA is TGTGCCACCAGCAGAGACAGACTAGCGGGGGTATGGGAGCAGTACTTC. This gives the protein CATSRDRLAGVWEQYF.

This clone was observed a handful of times. The J gene is TRBJ2-6, the V gene TRBV7-9; no clear D. The CDR3 has 16 residues. The V end was cut by 5 bases, the J end by 1 base, with 12 bases between. Germline lookup yields CDR1 SEHNR and CDR2 FQNEAQ (reference sequence). CDR3 DNA sequence: TGTGCCAGCAGCAGCCGGACGGAGTCTGGGGCCAACGTCCTGACTTTC. The encoded protein is CASSSRTESGANVLTF.

This chain connects TRBV6-6 to TRBJ2-2; TRBD2 agrees at 8 bases. Germline V gene lookup returns CDR1 MNHNY and CDR2 SVGAGI (reference sequence). The J segment lost 7 bases and the V segment lost 6 bases, leaving 7 bases of the junction unmatched. The CDR3 has 14 residues. DNA for the CDR3: TGTGCCAGCAGCCTACTAGCGGAGGTCGGGGAGCTGTTTTTT. As protein: CASSLLAEVGELFF.

The chain links TRBV4-1 to TRBJ1-6; D ambiguous. CDR3 size: 15 residues. Germline lookup yields CDR1 MGHRA and CDR2 YSYEKL. Trimming shortened V by 3 bases and J by 6 bases, and 12 bases separated the two germline ends. CDR3 amino acids: CASSQTDGANSPLHF. The CDR3 DNA is TGCGCCAGCAGCCAGACGGACGGCGCTAATTCACCCCTCCACTTT.

The J gene is TRBJ1-4, the V gene TRBV7-2; D uncertain. V was pared by 6 bases and J by 4 bases, with 15 bases between. Germline CDR1 is SGHTA and CDR2 is FQGNSA. The CDR3 runs 15 residues. This chain's CDR3 is CASRKHFLGNEKLFF. The CDR3 DNA sequence: TGTGCCAGCAGGAAACACTTTTTGGGTAATGAAAAACTGTTTTTT.

The rearrangement joins TRBV5-4 to TRBJ2-5; D ambiguous. V lost 4 bases and J lost 3, with 13 bases in between. The CDR3 consists of 14 residues. CDR1 and CDR2 from the germline V gene are SGHNT and YYREEE (reference sequence). The CDR3 loop is CASSHQDLKETQYF. The DNA for the CDR3 is TGTGCCAGCAGCCACCAGGATTTGAAAGAGACCCAGTACTTC.

This clone has more than one count but fewer than ten. This chain joins TRBV9 and TRBJ2-7; 13 nucleotides line up with TRBD2. This CDR3 is 15 amino acids long. Germline trimming cut 4 bases from V and 2 bases from J; bases unmatched to any gene: 3. Germline CDR1 SGDLS, CDR2 YYNGEE. The CDR3 bases are TGTGCCAGCAGCAGGGGGACTAGCGGGACCTACGAGCAGTACTTC. Translating gives CASSRGTSGTYEQYF.

This clone has a handful of counts. The rearrangement uses TRBV4-1 and TRBJ2-7; 7 positions agree with TRBD1. CDR3 length: 16 residues. V was clipped by 3 bases and J by 4 bases; unmatched bases: 12. Germline loops: CDR1 MGHRA, CDR2 YSYEKL. The CDR3 here is CASSQSSLPGGYEQYF. The CDR3 DNA sequence: TGCGCCAGCAGCCAGTCCTCTCTTCCAGGGGGTTACGAGCAGTACTTC.

The CDR3 coding sequence is TGTGCCAGCAGCCCCGCGAGGGGGTTCCCTAGTTATAATTCACCCCTCCACTTT. Translating gives CASSPARGFPSYNSPLHF. The chain uses TRBV5-5 and TRBJ1-6; maybe TRBD1 (6 bases). Between the trimmed V and J ends, which lost 4 bases and 4 bases, there was a span of 21 bases. The length of the CDR3 is 18 residues. Germline CDR1 reads SGHKS; CDR2 reads YYEKEE (reference sequence).

V gene TRBV2 combines with J gene TRBJ2-7; TRBD2 aligns across 7 bases. With V trimmed by 3 bases and J by 6 bases, 11 bases remained unmatched. Germline CDR1 and CDR2: SNHLY and FYNNEI. The CDR3 totals 15 residues. The CDR3 spells CASSDREGGVREQYF. CDR3 DNA: TGTGCCAGCAGTGATAGGGAGGGCGGGGTTCGCGAGCAGTACTTC.